Below are 17 T cell receptor beta chains sequenced from a single sample in a study of blood T cell repertoires in COVID-19. Here immunoSEQ multiplex PCR was the method, and the copy in TCRdb shows in-frame clones only, minus some. In the table there are about 190,000 clones, 70% to 85% of which are singletons. Sample: PBMCs or T cells enriched from blood (not recorded which). These TCRs come from a woman aged 50 to 65 who had recovered from COVID-19.

The genes are TRBV7-2 and TRBJ2-7; unclear D gene. Germline loops: CDR1 SGHTA, CDR2 FQGNSA. Trimming cost V 5 bases and J 0 bases, with 17 bases left between them. CDR3 length: 16 amino acids. DNA for the CDR3: TGTGCCAGCAGCCTAAGCTCAATGCCTCGCTCCTACGAGCAGTACTTC. This translates into CASSLSSMPRSYEQYF.

J is TRBJ1-2 and V is TRBV14; no clear D gene. This CDR3 contains 14 residues. CDR1 is SGHDN, CDR2 FVKESK, per germline. V was trimmed by 1 base and J by 4 bases, leaving 10 bases between them. The CDR3, as DNA: TGTGCCAGCAGCCAAGCGGAGGCACCCTATGGCTACACCTTC. Translated: CASSQAEAPYGYTF.

This chain connects TRBV4-1 to TRBJ2-6, with a weak D call TRBD2 (7 bases). V dropped 0 bases and J dropped 0 bases, with 15 bases sitting between them. CDR3 size: 19 residues. The germline V gene encodes CDR1 MGHRA and CDR2 YSYEKL. The CDR3 reads CASSQDGGGRRSGANVLTF. DNA of the CDR3: TGCGCCAGCAGCCAAGATGGGGGGGGGCGCCGCTCTGGGGCCAACGTCCTGACTTTC.

The sample holds one count of this clone. The V gene is TRBV9, the J gene TRBJ2-1; 9 bases line up with TRBD1. V lost 0 bases to trimming and J lost 7 bases; unmatched junction nucleotides: 8. Per the germline V gene, CDR1 is SGDLS and CDR2 is YYNGEE. This CDR3 comprises 16 residues. The CDR3 here is CASSVVDSTGGNEQFF. The CDR3, as DNA: TGTGCCAGCAGCGTAGTAGATTCGACAGGGGGGAATGAGCAGTTCTTC.

V gene TRBV4-3 combines with J gene TRBJ1-1; TRBD1 might be the D (6 bases). V lost 0 bases, J lost 5 bases, and 13 bases lay in between. The germline gives CDR1 LGHNA, CDR2 YSLEER. The CDR3 loop spans 15 amino acids. The CDR3 region is CASSQDRIQGTEAFF. CDR3 sequence (DNA): TGCGCCAGCAGCCAAGATCGAATACAGGGAACTGAAGCTTTCTTT.

The V gene is TRBV4-3, the J gene TRBJ1-2; D gene unclear. V was trimmed by 0 bases and J by 2 bases, leaving 13 bases between them. CDR1 LGHNA and CDR2 YSLEER come from the germline V gene. CDR3 length equals 16 residues. For the CDR3, the DNA is TGCGCCAGCAGCCAAGATCTGCAGGATAGAAACTATGGCTACACCTTC. It encodes CASSQDLQDRNYGYTF.

The chain uses TRBV7-8 and TRBJ2-1, with D perhaps matching TRBD1 (5 bases). Per the germline V gene, CDR1 is SGHVS and CDR2 is FQNEAQ. Trimming removed 5 bases from V and 5 bases from J, with 16 bases in between. The CDR3 consists of 15 residues. The CDR3 coding sequence is TGTGCCAGCAGCGCAAGGCAGGGAAGAGACAATGAGCAGTTCTTC. Translated, it gives CASSARQGRDNEQFF.

There are many counts of this clone. The V call is TRBV7-9, the J call TRBJ2-5, with D maybe TRBD1 (5 bases). The length of the CDR3 is 13 residues. Germline V gene sequence: CDR1 SEHNR, CDR2 FQNEAQ (reference sequence). The V and J ends lost 5 bases and 1 base respectively, with 8 bases between them. The chain's CDR3 is CASSPRAQETQYF. For the CDR3, the DNA is TGTGCCAGCAGCCCCAGGGCCCAAGAGACCCAGTACTTC.

This clone came up once. The J gene is TRBJ2-7, the V gene TRBV5-1, with D possibly being TRBD2 (5 bases). CDR1 is SGHRS and CDR2 is YFSETQ in the germline V gene. The CDR3 has 14 residues. V was trimmed by 4 bases and J by 6 bases, leaving 17 bases between them. CDR3 bases: TGCGCCAGCAGCGAAAGGGTGGATCGGGGCGAGCAGTACTTC. As protein: CASSERVDRGEQYF.

This chain uses TRBV12-3 or TRBV12-4 with TRBJ1-5; D unclear. Deletions cut 4 bases from V and 3 bases from J, with 7 bases between. CDR3 length: 13 residues. CDR3 sequence: CASSSASNQPQHF. The CDR3, as DNA: TGTGCCAGCAGTTCTGCGTCCAATCAGCCCCAGCATTTT.

V gene TRBV14 combines with J gene TRBJ1-2, with 7 bases aligning to TRBD1. Germline CDR1 SGHDN, CDR2 FVKESK. V lost 0 bases, J lost 9 bases, and 7 bases stayed unmatched. The CDR3 is made up of 14 amino acids. The chain's CDR3 is CASSQDVRGTRYTF. The DNA for the CDR3 is TGTGCCAGCAGCCAAGATGTCAGGGGGACTCGCTACACCTTC.

Many counts were recorded for this clone. V gene TRBV3-1 (or the pseudogene TRBV3-2) combines with J gene TRBJ2-3; maybe TRBD2 (5 bases). CDR1 is LGHDT, CDR2 YNNKEL, per germline (reference sequence). With 1 base removed from V and 2 bases from J, the gap between germline ends came to 10 bases. This CDR3 contains 15 residues. CDR3 sequence (DNA): TGTGCCAGCAGCCAAGGTGTAGCGACCACAGATACGCAGTATTTT. This sequence encodes CASSQGVATTDTQYF.

Note on this clone: At one end the junction does not follow the germline gene, possibly because of a read error. The rearrangement links TRBV7-3 to TRBJ2-1, with 7 bases identical to TRBD2. This CDR3 contains 13 residues. CDR1 and CDR2 from the germline V gene are SGHTA and FQGTGA. The CDR3 region has the DNA TGTGCCAGCAGCCTTTCCTCGACTAGCTTTAAGGTCTTC. The encoded protein is CASSLSSTSFKVF.

This clone turned up a few times. The chain is built from TRBV18 and TRBJ2-5; TRBD2 aligns across 9 bases. Germline CDR1 reads KGHSH; CDR2 reads LQKENI. This CDR3 region has 13 residues. V was clipped by 6 bases and J by 1 base; unmatched bases: 0. The CDR3 DNA reads TGTGCCAGCTCGACTAGCGGCCAAGAGACCCAGTACTTC. This codes for CASSTSGQETQYF.

This clone was recorded a few times. The gene calls are TRBV5-4 and TRBJ1-4; D is unclear. The CDR3 contains 16 residues. Trimming stripped 4 bases from V and 0 bases from J, with 13 bases between. The V gene's germline CDR1 is SGHNT and CDR2 YYREEE (reference sequence). In DNA, the CDR3 is TGTGCCAGCAGCCCGAATACAGATGCAACTAATGAAAAACTGTTTTTT. Translation: CASSPNTDATNEKLFF.

This clone was observed a single time. The chain has TRBV5-6 and TRBJ2-4, with D possibly matching TRBD1 (7 bases). V lost 4 bases and J 8 bases, leaving 16 bases between the germline ends. The germline CDR1 and CDR2 sequences are SGHDT and YYEEEE. This CDR3 is built from 14 residues. CDR3 bases: TGTGCCAGCAGCGTGACAGGGAGGTCGGACATTCAGTACTTC. Translating it yields CASSVTGRSDIQYF.

The chain combines TRBV5-1 with TRBJ2-4, with D maybe TRBD2 (7 bases). V dropped 3 bases and J dropped 5 bases, with 15 bases sitting between them. The CDR3 is made up of 15 amino acids. CDR1 SGHRS and CDR2 YFSETQ come from the germline V gene. The CDR3 DNA sequence: TGCGCCAGCAGCTGGGGGGGCGGATCTCAAAACATTCAGTACTTC. Protein product: CASSWGGGSQNIQYF.